This TCR beta chain was obtained from a study of blood T cell repertoires in COVID-19. Sequenced by immunoSEQ multiplex PCR; TCRdb stores in-frame clones only, minus some. The sample contains under 250,000 clones, 65% to 90% of which appear only once. Per germline, CDR1 SGHAT and CDR2 FQNNGV. This CDR3 region has 15 residues. V trimming: 2 bases; J trimming: 0 bases; junction bases outside the gene matches: 3. This chain joins TRBV11-2 and TRBJ1-1, with 7 positions matching TRBD1. The TCR originated in a man over 45 with COVID-19, enrolled during active disease. Input material: peripheral blood. CDR3 nucleotide sequence: TGTGCCAGCAGCTTATACAGGGGATTGAACACTGAAGCTTTCTTT. Protein: CASSLYRGLNTEAFF.